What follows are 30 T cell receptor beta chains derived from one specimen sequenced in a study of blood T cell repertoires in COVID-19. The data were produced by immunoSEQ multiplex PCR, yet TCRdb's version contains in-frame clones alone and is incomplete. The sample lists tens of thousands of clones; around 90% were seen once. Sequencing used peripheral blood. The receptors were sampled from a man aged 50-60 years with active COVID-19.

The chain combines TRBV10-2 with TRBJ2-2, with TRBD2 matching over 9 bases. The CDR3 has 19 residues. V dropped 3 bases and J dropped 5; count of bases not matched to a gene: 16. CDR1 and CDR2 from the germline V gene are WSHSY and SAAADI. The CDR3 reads CASSDQGPRGGFNTGELFF. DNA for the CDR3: TGCGCCAGCAGTGACCAGGGACCGCGGGGGGGCTTCAATACCGGGGAGCTGTTTTTT.

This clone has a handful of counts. CDR3 in amino acids: CASSAQGGDYGYTF. The DNA of the CDR3 is TGTGCCAGCAGCGCACAGGGCGGCGACTATGGCTACACCTTC. The V gene is TRBV5-4, the J gene TRBJ1-2, with D perhaps matching TRBD1 (6 bases). V gave up 4 bases and J gave up 3 bases, with 13 bases separating them. The CDR3 extends over 14 amino acids. Germline V gene lookup returns CDR1 SGHNT and CDR2 YYREEE (reference sequence).

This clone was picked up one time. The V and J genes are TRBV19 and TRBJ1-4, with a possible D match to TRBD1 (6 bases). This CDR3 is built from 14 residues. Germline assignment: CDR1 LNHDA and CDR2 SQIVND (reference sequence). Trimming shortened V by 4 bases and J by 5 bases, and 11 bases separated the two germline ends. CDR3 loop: CASSNGTPNEKLFF. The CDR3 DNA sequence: TGTGCCAGTAGTAACGGGACACCAAATGAAAAACTGTTTTTT.

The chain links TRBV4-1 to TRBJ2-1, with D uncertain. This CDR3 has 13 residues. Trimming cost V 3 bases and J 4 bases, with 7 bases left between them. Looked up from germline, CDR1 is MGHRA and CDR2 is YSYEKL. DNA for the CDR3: TGCGCCAGCAGCCACCCTAATTACAATGAGCAGTTCTTC. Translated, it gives CASSHPNYNEQFF.

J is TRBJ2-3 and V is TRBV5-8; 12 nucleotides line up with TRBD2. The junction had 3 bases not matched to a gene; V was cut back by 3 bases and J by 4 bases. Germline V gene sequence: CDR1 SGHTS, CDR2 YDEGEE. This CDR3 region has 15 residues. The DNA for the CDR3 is TGTGCCAGCAGCTCTAGCGGGGGGGCCGCAGATACGCAGTATTTT. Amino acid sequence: CASSSSGGAADTQYF.

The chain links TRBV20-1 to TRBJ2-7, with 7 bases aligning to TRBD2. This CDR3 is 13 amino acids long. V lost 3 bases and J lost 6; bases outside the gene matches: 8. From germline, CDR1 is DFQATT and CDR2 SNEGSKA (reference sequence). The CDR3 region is CSASPLTGGEQYF. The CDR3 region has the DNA TGCAGTGCTAGTCCGCTTACGGGGGGCGAGCAGTACTTC.

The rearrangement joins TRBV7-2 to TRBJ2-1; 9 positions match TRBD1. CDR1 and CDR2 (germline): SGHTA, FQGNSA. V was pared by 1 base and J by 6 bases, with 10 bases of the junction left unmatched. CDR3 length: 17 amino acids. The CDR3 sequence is CASSLGGRGQGLNEQFF. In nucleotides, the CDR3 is TGTGCCAGCAGCTTAGGGGGGCGGGGACAGGGTCTCAATGAGCAGTTCTTC.

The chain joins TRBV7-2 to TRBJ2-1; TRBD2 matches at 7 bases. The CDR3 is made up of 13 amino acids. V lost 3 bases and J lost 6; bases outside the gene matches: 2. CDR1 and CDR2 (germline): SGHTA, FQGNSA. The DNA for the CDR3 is TGTGCCAGCAGCTTGCGGGGGTTCAATGAGCAGTTCTTC. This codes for CASSLRGFNEQFF. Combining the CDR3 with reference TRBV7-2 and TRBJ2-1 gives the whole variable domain GAGVSQSPSNKVTEKGKDVELRCDPISGHTALYWYRQSLGQGLEFLIYFQGNSAPDKSGLPSDRFSAERTGGSVSTLTIQRTQQEDSAVYLCASSLRGFNEQFFGPGTRLTVL.

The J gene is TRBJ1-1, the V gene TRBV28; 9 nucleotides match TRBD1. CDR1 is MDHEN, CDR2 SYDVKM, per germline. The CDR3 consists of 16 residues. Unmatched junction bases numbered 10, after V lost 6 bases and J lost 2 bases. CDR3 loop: CASRENRGPVNTEAFF. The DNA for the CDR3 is TGTGCCAGCAGGGAGAACAGGGGGCCGGTTAACACTGAAGCTTTCTTT.

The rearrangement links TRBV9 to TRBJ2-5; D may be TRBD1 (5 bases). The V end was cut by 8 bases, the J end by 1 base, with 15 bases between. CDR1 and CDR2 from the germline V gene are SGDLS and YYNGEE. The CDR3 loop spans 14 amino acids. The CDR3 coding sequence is TGTGCCAGTAACTCAGGGATACTCCAAGAGACCCAGTACTTC. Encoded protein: CASNSGILQETQYF.

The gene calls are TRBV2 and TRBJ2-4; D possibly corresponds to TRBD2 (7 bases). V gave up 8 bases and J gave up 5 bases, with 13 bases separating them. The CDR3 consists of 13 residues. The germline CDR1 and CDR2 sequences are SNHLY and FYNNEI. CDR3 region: CASARGGENIQYF. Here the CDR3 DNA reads TGTGCCAGCGCCCGCGGGGGCGAAAACATTCAGTACTTC. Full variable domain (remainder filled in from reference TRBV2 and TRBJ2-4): EPEVTQTPSHQVTQMGQEVILRCVPISNHLYFYWYRQILGQKVEFLVSFYNNEISEKSEIFDDQFSVERPDGSNFTLKIRSTKLEDSAMYFCASARGGENIQYFGAGTRLSVL.

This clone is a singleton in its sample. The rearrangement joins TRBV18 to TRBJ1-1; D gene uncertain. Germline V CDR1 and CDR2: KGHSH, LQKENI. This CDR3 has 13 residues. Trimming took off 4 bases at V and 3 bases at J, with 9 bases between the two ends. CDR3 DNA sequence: TGTGCCAGCTCACGGAAGGAGGACACTGAAGCTTTCTTT. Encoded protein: CASSRKEDTEAFF. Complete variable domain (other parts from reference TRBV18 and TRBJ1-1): NAGVMQNPRHLVRRRGQEARLRCSPMKGHSHVYWYRQLPEEGLKFMVYLQKENIIDESGMPKERFSAEFPKEGPSILRIQQVVRGDSAAYFCASSRKEDTEAFFGQGTRLTVV.

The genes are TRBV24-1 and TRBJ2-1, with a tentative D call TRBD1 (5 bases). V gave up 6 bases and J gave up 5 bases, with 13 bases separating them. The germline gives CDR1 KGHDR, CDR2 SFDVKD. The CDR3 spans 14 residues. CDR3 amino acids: CATSPGQGDNEQFF. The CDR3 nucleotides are TGTGCCACCAGTCCCGGTCAGGGCGACAATGAGCAGTTCTTC.

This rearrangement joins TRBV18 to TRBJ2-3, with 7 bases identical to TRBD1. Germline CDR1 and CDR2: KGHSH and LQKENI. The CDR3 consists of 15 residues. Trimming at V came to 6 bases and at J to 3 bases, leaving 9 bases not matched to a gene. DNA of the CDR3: TGTGCCAGCTCGATAAATTCACAGGGGACAGATACGCAGTATTTT. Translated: CASSINSQGTDTQYF.

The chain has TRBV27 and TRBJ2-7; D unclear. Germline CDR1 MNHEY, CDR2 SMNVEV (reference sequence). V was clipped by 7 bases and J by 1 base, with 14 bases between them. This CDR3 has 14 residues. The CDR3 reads CASTHPLGSYEQYF. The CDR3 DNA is TGTGCCAGCACTCATCCTCTAGGTTCCTACGAGCAGTACTTC.

The DNA for the CDR3 is TGCGCCAGCAGCCAAGATTGGACAGGGACGGAGCAGTACTTC. This encodes CASSQDWTGTEQYF. The V call is TRBV4-3, the J call TRBJ2-7, with TRBD1 identical over 8 bases. J was trimmed by 7 bases and V by 0 bases; bases with no gene match: 5. The CDR3 runs to 14 residues. Germline CDR1 and CDR2: LGHNA and YSLEER.

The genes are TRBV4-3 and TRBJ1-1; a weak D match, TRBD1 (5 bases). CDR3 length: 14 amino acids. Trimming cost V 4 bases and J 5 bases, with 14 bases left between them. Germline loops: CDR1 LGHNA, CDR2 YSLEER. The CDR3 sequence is CASSRGHDLTEAFF. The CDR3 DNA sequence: TGCGCCAGCAGCCGAGGACATGACCTTACTGAAGCTTTCTTT.

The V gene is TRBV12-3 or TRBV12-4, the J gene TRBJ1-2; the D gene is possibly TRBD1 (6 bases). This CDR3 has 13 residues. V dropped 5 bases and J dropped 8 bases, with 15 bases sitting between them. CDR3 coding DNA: TGTGCCAGCAGTCTACAGGGATATTACGGCTACACCTTC. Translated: CASSLQGYYGYTF.

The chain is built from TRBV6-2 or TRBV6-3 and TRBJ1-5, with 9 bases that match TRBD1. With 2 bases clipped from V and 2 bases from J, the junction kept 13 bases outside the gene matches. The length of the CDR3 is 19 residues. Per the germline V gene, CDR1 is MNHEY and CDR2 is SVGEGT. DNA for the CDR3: TGTGCCAGCAGTTACGTAAGGACAGGGGAGCCCAGGGGCAATCAGCCCCAGCATTTT. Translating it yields CASSYVRTGEPRGNQPQHF.

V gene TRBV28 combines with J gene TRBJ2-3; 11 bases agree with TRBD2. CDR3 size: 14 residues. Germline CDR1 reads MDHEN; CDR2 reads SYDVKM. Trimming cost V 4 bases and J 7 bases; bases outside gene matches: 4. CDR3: CASSSTSGTNTQYF. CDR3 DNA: TGTGCCAGCAGTTCGACTAGCGGGACCAATACGCAGTATTTT.

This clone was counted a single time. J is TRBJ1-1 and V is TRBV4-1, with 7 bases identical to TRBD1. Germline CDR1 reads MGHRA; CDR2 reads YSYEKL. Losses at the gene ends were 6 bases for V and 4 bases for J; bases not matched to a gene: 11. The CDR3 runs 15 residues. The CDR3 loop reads CASSRMGQRSTEAFF. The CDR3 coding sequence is TGCGCCAGCAGTCGAATGGGACAGAGATCCACTGAAGCTTTCTTT.

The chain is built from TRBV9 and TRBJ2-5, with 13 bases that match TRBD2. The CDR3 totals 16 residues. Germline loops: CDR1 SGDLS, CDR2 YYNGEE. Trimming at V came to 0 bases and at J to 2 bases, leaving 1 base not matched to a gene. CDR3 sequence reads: CASSVATSGGQETQYF. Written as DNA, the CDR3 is TGTGCCAGCAGCGTAGCGACTAGCGGGGGGCAAGAGACCCAGTACTTC.

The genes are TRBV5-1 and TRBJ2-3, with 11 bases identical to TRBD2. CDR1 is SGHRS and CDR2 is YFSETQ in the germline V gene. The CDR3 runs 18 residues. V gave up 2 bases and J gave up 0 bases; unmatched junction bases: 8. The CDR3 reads CASSFSSGGKTSTDTQYF. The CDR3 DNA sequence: TGCGCCAGCAGCTTCTCTAGCGGGGGGAAAACGAGCACAGATACGCAGTATTTT.

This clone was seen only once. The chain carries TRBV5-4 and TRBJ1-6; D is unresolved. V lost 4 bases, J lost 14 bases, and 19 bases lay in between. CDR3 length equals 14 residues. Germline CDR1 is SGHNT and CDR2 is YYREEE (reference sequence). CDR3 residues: CASSPDIPLSTLHF. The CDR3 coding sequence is TGTGCCAGCAGCCCCGACATACCTCTCTCAACCCTCCACTTT.

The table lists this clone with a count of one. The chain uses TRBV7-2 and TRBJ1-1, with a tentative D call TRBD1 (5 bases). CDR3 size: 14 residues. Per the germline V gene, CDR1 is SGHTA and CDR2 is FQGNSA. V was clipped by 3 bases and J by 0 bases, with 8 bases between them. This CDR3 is CASSFHRLNTEAFF. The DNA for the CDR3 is TGTGCCAGCAGCTTCCACAGGTTGAACACTGAAGCTTTCTTT.

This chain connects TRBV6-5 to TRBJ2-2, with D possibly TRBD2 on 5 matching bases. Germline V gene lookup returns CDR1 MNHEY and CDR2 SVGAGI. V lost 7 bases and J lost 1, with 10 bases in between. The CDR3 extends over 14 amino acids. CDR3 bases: TGTGCCAGCACGTCAGGACTGAACACCGGGGAGCTGTTTTTT. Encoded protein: CASTSGLNTGELFF.

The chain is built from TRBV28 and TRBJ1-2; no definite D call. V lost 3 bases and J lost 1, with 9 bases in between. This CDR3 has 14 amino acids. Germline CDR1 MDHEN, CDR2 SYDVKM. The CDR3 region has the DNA TGTGCCAGCAGTTTTGGGCACTTTAACTATGGCTACACCTTC. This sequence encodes CASSFGHFNYGYTF.

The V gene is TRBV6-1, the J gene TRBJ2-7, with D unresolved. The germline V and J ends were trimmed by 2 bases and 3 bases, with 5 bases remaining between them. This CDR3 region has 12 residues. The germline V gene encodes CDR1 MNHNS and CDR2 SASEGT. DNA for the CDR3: TGTGCCAGCAGTGAATCTAGCTACGAGCAGTACTTC. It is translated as CASSESSYEQYF.

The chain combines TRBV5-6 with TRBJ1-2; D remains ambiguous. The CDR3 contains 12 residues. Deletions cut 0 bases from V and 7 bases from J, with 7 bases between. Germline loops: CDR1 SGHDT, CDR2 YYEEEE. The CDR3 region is CASSLVRGGYTF. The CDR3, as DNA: TGTGCCAGCAGCTTGGTTCGGGGTGGCTACACCTTC.

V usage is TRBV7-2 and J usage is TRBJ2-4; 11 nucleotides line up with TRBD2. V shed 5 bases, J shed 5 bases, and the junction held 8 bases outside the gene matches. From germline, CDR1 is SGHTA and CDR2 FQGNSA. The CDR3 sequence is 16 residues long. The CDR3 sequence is CASSRTSGSVENIQYF. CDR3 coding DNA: TGTGCCAGCAGCCGGACTAGCGGGTCGGTTGAAAACATTCAGTACTTC.